This record concerns one T cell receptor beta chain sequence. Its antigen is unidentified. Profiling relied on immunoSEQ multiplex PCR, and the TCRdb table lists in-frame clones only, not all of them. The table has some 30,000 clones, roughly 87% seen once; the top ten hold approximately 17%. This sample is drawn from a study of PD-1 blockade in classical Hodgkin lymphoma. Broader study findings: Those achieving complete response showed baseline diversity like newly diagnosed patients. Those starting nivolumab under 1 year post-ASCT were excluded. Before treatment, TCR diversity in newly diagnosed patients was reportedly lower than in healthy donors.

Regarding time point: cycle 4 day 1 (C4D1), after 5 to 7 weeks of nivolumab. Each of the patients experienced relapse following autologous stem cell transplantation, and their brentuximab vedotin exposure differed. J was trimmed by 8 bases and V by 7 bases; bases with no gene match: 9. CDR1 and CDR2 from the germline V gene are SGDLS and YYNGEE. The CDR3 is 14 residues long. V gene TRBV9 combines with J gene TRBJ1-2, with 12 bases that match TRBD1. This sample comprised peripheral blood mononuclear cells (PBMCs), obtained before the fourth cycle of nivolumab. The origin of this receptor is a human donor with classical Hodgkin lymphoma. The DNA for the CDR3 is TGTGCCAGCGGCCGGGACAGGGGGCGCAGGGGCTACACCTTC. It encodes CASGRDRGRRGYTF.